This T cell receptor (beta chain) was found in a study of blood T cell repertoires in COVID-19. In the study overall: The study drew acute and convalescent COVID-19 samples from the United States, Italy and Spain. PBMCs, B-cell-depleted T cells, or T cells provided the cDNA or gDNA that made up the material.

Per the original methods: Cell counts per sample came from amplifying reference gene primers. Produced via immunoSEQ multiplex PCR; TCRdb's table is partial and in-frame only. V, J and clone size derive from that table, while D and trimming were established from the DNA sequence. The table shows some 140,000 clones, with roughly four fifths occurring only once. Seattle cases were enrolled at active infection and followed longitudinally. CDR3 length: 14 residues. Trimming cost V 3 bases and J 5 bases, with 14 bases left between them. The germline V gene encodes CDR1 SGHNT and CDR2 YYREEE (reference sequence).

The V and J genes are TRBV5-4 and TRBJ2-5, with no clear D. The sequence came from a woman aged 60-75 years with COVID-19, enrolled during active disease. The specimen sequenced was peripheral blood. CDR3 nucleotide sequence: TGTGCCAGCAGCTCAAACTACCAGCCGGAGACCCAGTACTTC. Translated, it gives CASSSNYQPETQYF.